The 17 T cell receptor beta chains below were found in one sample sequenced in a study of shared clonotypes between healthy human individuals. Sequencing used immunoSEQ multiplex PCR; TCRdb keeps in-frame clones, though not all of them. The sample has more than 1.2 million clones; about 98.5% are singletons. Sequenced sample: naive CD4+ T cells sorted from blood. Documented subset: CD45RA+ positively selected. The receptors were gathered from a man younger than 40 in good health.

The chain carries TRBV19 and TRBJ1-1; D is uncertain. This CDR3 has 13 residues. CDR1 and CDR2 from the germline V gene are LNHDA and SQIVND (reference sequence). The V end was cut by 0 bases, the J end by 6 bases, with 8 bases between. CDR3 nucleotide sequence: TGTGCCAGTAGTATAGATCGGAGGGCTGAAGCTTTCTTT. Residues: CASSIDRRAEAFF.

DNA of the CDR3: TGTGCCACCAGCGTTAGCGGGGCGGGCTACGAGCAGTACTTC. As protein: CATSVSGAGYEQYF. The J gene is TRBJ2-7, the V gene TRBV15, with 8 bases that match TRBD2. After removal of 5 bases from V and 3 bases from J, the junction contained 6 bases not matched to a gene. Germline V gene lookup returns CDR1 LNHNV and CDR2 YYDKDF (reference sequence). The CDR3 contains 14 residues.

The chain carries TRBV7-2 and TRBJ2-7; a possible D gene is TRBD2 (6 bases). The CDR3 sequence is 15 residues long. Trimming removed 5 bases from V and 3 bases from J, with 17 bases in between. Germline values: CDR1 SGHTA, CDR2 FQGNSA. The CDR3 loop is CASSRRGTHLYEQYF. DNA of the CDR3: TGTGCCAGCAGCCGACGCGGGACTCACCTCTACGAGCAGTACTTC.

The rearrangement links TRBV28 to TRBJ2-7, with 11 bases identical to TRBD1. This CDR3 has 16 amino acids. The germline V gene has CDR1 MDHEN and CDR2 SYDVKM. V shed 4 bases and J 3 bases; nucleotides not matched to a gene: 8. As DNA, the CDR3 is TGTGCCAGCAGTTCGCCTGCGGGACAGGGGGACTACGAGCAGTACTTC. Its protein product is CASSSPAGQGDYEQYF.

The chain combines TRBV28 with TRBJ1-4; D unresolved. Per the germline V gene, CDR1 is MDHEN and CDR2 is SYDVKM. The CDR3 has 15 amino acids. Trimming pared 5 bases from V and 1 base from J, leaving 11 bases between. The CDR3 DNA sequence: TGTGCCAGCAGTCTTTTACCGGGAACTAATGAAAAACTGTTTTTT. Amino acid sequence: CASSLLPGTNEKLFF.

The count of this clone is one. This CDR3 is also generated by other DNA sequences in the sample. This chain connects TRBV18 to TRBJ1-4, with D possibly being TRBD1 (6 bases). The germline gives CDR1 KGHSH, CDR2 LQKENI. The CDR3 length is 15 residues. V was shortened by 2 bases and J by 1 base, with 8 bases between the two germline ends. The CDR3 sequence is CASSPMTGTNEKLFF. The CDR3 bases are TGTGCCAGCTCACCAATGACAGGAACTAATGAAAAACTGTTTTTT.

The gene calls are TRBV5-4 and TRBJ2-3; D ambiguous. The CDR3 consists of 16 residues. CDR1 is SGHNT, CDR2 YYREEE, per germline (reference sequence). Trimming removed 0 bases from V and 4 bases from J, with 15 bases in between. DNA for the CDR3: TGTGCCAGCAGCTTGGTAGGCAGGAAAGGAGCAGATACGCAGTATTTT. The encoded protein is CASSLVGRKGADTQYF. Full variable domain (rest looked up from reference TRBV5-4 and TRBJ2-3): ETGVTQSPTHLIKTRGQQVTLRCSSQSGHNTVSWYQQALGQGPQFIFQYYREEENGRGNFPPRFSGLQFPNYSSELNVNALELDDSALYLCASSLVGRKGADTQYFGPGTRLTVL.

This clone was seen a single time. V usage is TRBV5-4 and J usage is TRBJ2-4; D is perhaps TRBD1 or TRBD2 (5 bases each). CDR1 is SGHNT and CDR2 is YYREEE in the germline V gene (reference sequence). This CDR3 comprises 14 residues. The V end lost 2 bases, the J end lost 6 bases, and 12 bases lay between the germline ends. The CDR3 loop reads CASSFSGDGNIQYF. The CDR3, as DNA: TGTGCCAGCAGCTTTTCTGGGGACGGAAACATTCAGTACTTC. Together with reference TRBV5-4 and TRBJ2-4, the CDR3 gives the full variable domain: ETGVTQSPTHLIKTRGQQVTLRCSSQSGHNTVSWYQQALGQGPQFIFQYYREEENGRGNFPPRFSGLQFPNYSSELNVNALELDDSALYLCASSFSGDGNIQYFGAGTRLSVL.

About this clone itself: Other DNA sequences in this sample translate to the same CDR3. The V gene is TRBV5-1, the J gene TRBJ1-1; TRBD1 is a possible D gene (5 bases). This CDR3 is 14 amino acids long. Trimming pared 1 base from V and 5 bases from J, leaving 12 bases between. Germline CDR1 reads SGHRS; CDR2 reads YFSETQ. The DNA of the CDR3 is TGCGCCAGCAGCTTGACAGGCCGGGGGACTGAAGCTTTCTTT. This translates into CASSLTGRGTEAFF.

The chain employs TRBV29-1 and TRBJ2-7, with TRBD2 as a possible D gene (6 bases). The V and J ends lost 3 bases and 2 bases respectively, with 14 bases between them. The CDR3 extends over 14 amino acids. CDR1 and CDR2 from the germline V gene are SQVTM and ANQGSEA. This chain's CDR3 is CSVDIPGVPYEQYF. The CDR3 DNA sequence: TGCAGCGTTGACATACCGGGAGTACCCTACGAGCAGTACTTC.

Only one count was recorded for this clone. CDR3 protein: CASSLKGNYGYTF. The CDR3, as DNA: TGTGCCAGCAGTTTAAAAGGGAACTATGGCTACACCTTC. This rearrangement joins TRBV27 to TRBJ1-2; no reliable D call. V gave up 2 bases and J gave up 2 bases, with 6 bases separating them. The CDR3 length is 13 residues. Germline assignment: CDR1 MNHEY and CDR2 SMNVEV (reference sequence).

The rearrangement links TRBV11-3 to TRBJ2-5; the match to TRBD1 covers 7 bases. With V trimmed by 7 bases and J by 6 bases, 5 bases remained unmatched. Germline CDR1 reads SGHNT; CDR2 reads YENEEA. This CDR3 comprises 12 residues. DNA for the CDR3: TGTGCCAGCAACTACAGGGGTCAGACCCAGTACTTC. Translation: CASNYRGQTQYF.

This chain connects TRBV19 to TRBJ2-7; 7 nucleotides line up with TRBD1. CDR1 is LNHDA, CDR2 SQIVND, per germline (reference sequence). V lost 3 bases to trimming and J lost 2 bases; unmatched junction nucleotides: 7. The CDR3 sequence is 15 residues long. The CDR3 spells CASSMSLGTAYEQYF. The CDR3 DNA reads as TGTGCCAGTAGTATGTCCCTCGGGACAGCCTACGAGCAGTACTTC.

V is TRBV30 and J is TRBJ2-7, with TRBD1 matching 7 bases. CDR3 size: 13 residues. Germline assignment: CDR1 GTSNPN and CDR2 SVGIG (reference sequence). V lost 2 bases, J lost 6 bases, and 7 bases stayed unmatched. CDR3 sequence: CAWSRDRVGEQYF. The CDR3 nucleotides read TGTGCCTGGAGTCGCGACAGGGTAGGCGAGCAGTACTTC.

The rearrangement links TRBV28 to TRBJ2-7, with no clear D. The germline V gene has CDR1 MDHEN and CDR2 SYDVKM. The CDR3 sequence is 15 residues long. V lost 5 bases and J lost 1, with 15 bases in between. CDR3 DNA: TGTGCCAGCAGTCCTGGGGTGGTGGAGTCCTACGAGCAGTACTTC. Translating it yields CASSPGVVESYEQYF.

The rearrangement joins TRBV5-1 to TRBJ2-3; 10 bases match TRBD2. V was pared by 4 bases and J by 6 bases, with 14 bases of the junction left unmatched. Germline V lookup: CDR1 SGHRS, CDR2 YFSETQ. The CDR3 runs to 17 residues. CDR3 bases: TGCGCCAGCAGCATGTACGGGGCTAGCGGGAGATTTGATACGCAGTATTTT. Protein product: CASSMYGASGRFDTQYF. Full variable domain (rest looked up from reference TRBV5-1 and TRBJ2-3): KAGVTQTPRYLIKTRGQQVTLSCSPISGHRSVSWYQQTPGQGLQFLFEYFSETQRNKGNFPGRFSGRQFSNSRSEMNVSTLELGDSALYLCASSMYGASGRFDTQYFGPGTRLTVL.

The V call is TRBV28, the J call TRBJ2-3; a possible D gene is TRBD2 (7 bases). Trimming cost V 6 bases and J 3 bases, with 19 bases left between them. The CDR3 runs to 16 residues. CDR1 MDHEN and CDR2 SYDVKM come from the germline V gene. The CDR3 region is CASRGSAGATTDTQYF. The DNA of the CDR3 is TGTGCCAGCAGGGGCAGTGCGGGGGCCACGACAGATACGCAGTATTTT.